The TCR beta chain under discussion was sequenced for a study of T cell repertoires in ileal Crohn's disease. Overall study results and limits: The median delay to postoperative endoscopy was nearly seven months.

The CDR3 length is 12 residues. Per germline, CDR1 MNHNS and CDR2 SASEGT. Between the trimmed V and J ends, which lost 3 bases and 6 bases, there was a span of 9 bases. Produced via immunoSEQ multiplex PCR; TCRdb's table is partial and in-frame only. The data hold more than 60,000 clones, with about 89% observed a single time. Concerning this clone: Antigen: not known.

Time point in this sample: neoterminal ileum biopsy at postoperative endoscopy, about 6 months after surgery. This sequence joins TRBV6-1 and TRBJ2-7, with D possibly matching TRBD2 (6 bases). The source is an adult with Crohn's disease. What was sequenced was ileal tissue. The CDR3 DNA sequence: TGTGCCAGCAGTGAGGGGGGAAGCGAGCAGTACGTC. Its protein is CASSEGGSEQYV.